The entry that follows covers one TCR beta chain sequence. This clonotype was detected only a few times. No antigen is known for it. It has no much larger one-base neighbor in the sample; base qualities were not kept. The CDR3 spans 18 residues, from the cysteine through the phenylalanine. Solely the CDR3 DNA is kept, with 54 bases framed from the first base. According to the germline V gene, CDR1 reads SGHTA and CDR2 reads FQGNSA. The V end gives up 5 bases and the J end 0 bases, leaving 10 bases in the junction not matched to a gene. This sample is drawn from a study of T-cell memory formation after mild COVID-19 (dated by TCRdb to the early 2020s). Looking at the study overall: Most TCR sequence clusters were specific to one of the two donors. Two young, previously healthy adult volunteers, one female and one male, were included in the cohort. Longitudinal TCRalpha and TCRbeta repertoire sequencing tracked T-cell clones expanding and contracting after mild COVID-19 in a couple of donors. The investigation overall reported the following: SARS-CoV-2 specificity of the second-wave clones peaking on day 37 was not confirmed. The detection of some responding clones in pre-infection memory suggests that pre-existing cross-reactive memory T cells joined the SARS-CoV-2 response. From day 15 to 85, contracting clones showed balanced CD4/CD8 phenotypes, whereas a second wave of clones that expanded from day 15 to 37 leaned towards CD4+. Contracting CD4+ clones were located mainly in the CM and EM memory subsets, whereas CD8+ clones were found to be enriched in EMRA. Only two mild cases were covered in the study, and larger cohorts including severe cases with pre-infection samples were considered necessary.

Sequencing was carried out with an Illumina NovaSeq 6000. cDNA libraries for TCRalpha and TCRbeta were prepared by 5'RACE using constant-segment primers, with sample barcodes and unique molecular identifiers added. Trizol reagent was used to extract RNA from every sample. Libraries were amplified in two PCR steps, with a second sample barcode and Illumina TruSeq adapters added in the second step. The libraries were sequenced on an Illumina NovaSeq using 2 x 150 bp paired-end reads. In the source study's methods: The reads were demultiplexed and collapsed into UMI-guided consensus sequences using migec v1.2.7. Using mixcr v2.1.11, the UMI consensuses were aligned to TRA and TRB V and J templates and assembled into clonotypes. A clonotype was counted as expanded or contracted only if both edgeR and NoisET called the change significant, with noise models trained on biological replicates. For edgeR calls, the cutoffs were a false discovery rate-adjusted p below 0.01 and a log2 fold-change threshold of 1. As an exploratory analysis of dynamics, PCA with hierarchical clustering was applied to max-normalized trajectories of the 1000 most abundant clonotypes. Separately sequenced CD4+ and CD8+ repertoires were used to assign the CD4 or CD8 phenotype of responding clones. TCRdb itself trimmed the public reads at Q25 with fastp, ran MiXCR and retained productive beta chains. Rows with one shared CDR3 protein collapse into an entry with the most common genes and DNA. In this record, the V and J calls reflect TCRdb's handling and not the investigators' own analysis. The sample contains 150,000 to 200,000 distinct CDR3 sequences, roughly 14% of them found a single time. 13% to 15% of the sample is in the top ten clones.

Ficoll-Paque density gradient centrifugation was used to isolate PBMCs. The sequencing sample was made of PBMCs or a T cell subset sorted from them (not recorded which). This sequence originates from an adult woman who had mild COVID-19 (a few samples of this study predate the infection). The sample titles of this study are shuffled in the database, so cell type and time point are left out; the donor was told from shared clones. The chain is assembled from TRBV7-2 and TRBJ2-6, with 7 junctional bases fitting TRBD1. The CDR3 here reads CASSPRDSRSSGANVLTF. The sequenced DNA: TGTGCCAGCAGCCCCCGGGACAGCCGGAGCTCTGGGGCCAACGTCCTGACTTTC.